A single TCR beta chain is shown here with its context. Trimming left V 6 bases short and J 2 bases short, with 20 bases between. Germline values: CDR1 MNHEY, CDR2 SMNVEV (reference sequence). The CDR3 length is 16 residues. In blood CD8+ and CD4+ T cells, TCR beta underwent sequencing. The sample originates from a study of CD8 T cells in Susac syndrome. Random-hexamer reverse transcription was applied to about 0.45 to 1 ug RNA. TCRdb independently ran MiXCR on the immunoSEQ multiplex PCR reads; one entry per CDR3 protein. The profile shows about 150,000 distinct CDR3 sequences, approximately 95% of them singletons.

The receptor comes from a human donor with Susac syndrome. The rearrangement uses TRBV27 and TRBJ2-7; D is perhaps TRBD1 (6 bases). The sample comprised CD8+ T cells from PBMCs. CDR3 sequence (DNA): TGTGCCAGCAGCTTAACCGAGACAGGTAGAACCTACGAGCAGTACTTC. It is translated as CASSLTETGRTYEQYF.